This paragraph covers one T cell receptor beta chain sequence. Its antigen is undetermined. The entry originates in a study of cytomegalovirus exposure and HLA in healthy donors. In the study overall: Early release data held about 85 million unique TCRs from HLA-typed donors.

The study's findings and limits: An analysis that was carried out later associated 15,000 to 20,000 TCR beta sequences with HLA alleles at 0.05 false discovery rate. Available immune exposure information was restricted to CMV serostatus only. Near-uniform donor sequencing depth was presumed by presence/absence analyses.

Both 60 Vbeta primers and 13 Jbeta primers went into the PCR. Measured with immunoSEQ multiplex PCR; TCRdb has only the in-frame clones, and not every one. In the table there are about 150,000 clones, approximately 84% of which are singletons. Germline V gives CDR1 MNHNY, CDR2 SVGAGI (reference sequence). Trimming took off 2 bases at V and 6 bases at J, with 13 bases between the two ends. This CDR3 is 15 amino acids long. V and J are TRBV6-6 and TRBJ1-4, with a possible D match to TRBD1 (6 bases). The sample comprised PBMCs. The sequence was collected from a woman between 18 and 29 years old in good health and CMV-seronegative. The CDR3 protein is CASSYPTGLDEKLFF. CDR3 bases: TGTGCCAGCAGTTACCCGACAGGATTGGATGAAAAACTGTTTTTT.